This TCR beta chain was captured by sequencing in a study of a mutant IDH1 vaccine in newly diagnosed glioma (dated by TCRdb to the early 2020s). About the study as a whole: In the chemotherapy-containing groups, vaccination started alongside temozolomide cycles, whereas in patients who had radiotherapy alone it started 4-6 weeks after radiotherapy. Of the 32 patients who were treated, about 62% were male and 37.5% were female, and the mean age was about 37 years. Before enrollment, most patients had been given radiochemotherapy with temozolomide as standard therapy, while the rest had received either radiotherapy alone or temozolomide alone. The week-35 safety follow-up took place at visit V12, and the week-47 end of study took place at visit V13. Peripheral blood was drawn at six visits: V03 (baseline), V05, V07, V10, V12 and V13. For exploratory analyses, longitudinal TCRB deep sequencing was carried out in around 26 treated patients wherever samples were available.

Sequences LNHDA (CDR1) and SQIVND (CDR2) are obtained from the germline V gene (reference sequence). Here V drops 3 bases and J drops 0 bases, and the junction holds 4 bases not matched to any gene. The CDR3, cysteine through phenylalanine, is 16 amino acids long. Only the CDR3 portion is preserved as DNA: 48 bases, with reading frame beginning at the first base. Points on this clone: Its antigen remains undetermined. No much larger clone exists at a distance of one base, and base qualities are not known.

Overall study results and their limits: Pseudoprogression appeared unrelated to alterations in the top peripheral T cell clonotypes detected by TCRB sequencing. Across multiple MHC alleles, vaccine-induced immune responses were seen in approximately 93% of patients. PBMC samples for TCRB deep sequencing were selected based on availability. It was noted by the authors that analyses of patient blood samples could not be reproduced owing to sample limitations.

The library was obtained by the immunoSEQ multiplex PCR assay. Following the manufacturer's protocol, the hsTCRB Kit was used to amplify rearranged TCR beta chain sequences. Sequencing of TCRB libraries was carried out on an Illumina MiSeq. The authors' pipeline ran thus. The kit vendor's proprietary platform handled demultiplexing, trimming and gene mapping. TCRdb stores this immuneACCESS table with in-frame sequences only. Part of the clones is absent; in the studies checked, under half of the shortfall reflects unresolved V genes, and no reason is known for the rest. V and J calls and clone size come straight from that table; D and trimming were deduced from the DNA. For this sample the table gives tens of thousands of clones, of which around 83% were detected only once. Around 3.5% of the sample belongs to the ten largest clones. This specimen's time point label, interpreted: week 47, end of study. Each vaccine dose was 300 ug of a 20-mer mutant IDH1 peptide in Montanide, given subcutaneously with topical imiquimod. Eight vaccinations were administered to patients in weeks 1, 3, 5, 7, 11, 15, 19 and 23, corresponding to visits V03 through V10. Donors had newly diagnosed WHO grade 3 or 4 IDH1-mutant astrocytomas with loss of nuclear ATRX. The samples were drawn from NOA16, a multicentre, single-arm, open-label phase I trial in Germany that tested a mutant IDH1 peptide vaccine in humans for the first time. Genomic DNA for TCRB sequencing was isolated from EDTA blood with the DNeasy Blood and Tissue Kit.

The receptor was derived from a woman aged 45 to 65 with glioma. The sequence joins TRBV19 to TRBJ1-4; 7 central bases correspond to TRBD1. This specimen consisted of PBMCs, obtained from a glioma patient whose treatment included an IDH1 peptide vaccine. CDR3 sequence: CASSMGTATTNEKLFF. The DNA sequence is TGTGCCAGTAGTATGGGGACAGCTACAACTAATGAAAAACTGTTTTTT. With the portions outside the CDR3 filled from the reference TRBV19 and TRBJ1-4 genes, the complete variable region becomes DGGITQSPKYLFRKEGQNVTLSCEQNLNHDAMYWYRQDPGQGLRLIYYSQIVNDFQKGDIAEGYSVSREKKESFPLTVTSAQKNPTAFYLCASSMGTATTNEKLFFGSGTQLSVL.